This TCR beta chain was sequenced for a study of blood T cell repertoires in COVID-19. The overall study: From T cells, B-cell-depleted T cells, or PBMCs came the material, which was cDNA or gDNA.

Here immunoSEQ multiplex PCR was the method, and the copy in TCRdb shows in-frame clones only, minus some. Altogether a few hundred thousand clones are present, 70% to 90% being singletons, with the ten largest covering about 9.8%. Losses at the gene ends were 3 bases for V and 4 bases for J; bases not matched to a gene: 6. The CDR3 consists of 14 residues. Germline values: CDR1 SGDLS, CDR2 YYNGEE. The V call is TRBV9, the J call TRBJ2-7; 8 positions agree with TRBD2. Sequenced: peripheral blood. The clonotype was recovered from a young man with active or convalescent COVID-19. CDR3 bases: TGTGCCAGCAGCGAGCCGGGACTAGGGTACGAGCAGTACTTC. This gives the protein CASSEPGLGYEQYF. Looking up the rest from reference TRBV9 and TRBJ2-7 gives the full variable domain: DSGVTQTPKHLITATGQRVTLRCSPRSGDLSVYWYQQSLDQGLQFLIQYYNGEERAKGNILERFSAQQFPDLHSELNLSSLELGDSALYFCASSEPGLGYEQYFGPGTRLTVT.